The 10 T cell receptor beta chains below come from one sample, sequenced in a study of somatic mutations in cytotoxic T cells in rheumatoid arthritis. Using immunoSEQ multiplex PCR, the repertoire was profiled, and TCRdb retains in-frame clones only, with some absent. The sample carries 10,000 to 15,000 clones, 78% recorded once. Sequencing was performed on CD8+ T cells sorted from blood. These TCRs come from an adult with rheumatoid arthritis.

The V gene is TRBV11-3, the J gene TRBJ2-7; D gene unclear. Germline-derived CDR1 and CDR2 are SGHNT and YENEEA. Trimming removed 5 bases at V and 2 bases at J, with 19 bases between. The CDR3 contains 16 residues. The CDR3 nucleotides read TGTGCCAGCAGCCCGACCAGAGACCACCCTCCCTACGAGCAGTACTTC. Translation gives CASSPTRDHPPYEQYF.

The chain uses TRBV10-3 and TRBJ1-5; TRBD1 agrees at 8 bases. Germline assignment: CDR1 ENHRY and CDR2 SYGVKD. Trimming cost V 3 bases and J 4 bases; bases outside gene matches: 11. The CDR3 loop spans 17 amino acids. This CDR3 reads CAISDVSTGVFNQPQHF. The CDR3 coding sequence is TGTGCCATCAGTGATGTCTCGACAGGGGTTTTTAATCAGCCCCAGCATTTT.

The rearrangement links TRBV19 to TRBJ1-1; no definite D call. V dropped 2 bases and J dropped 0 bases, with 1 base sitting between them. The CDR3 has 12 amino acids. Looked up from germline, CDR1 is LNHDA and CDR2 is SQIVND (reference sequence). CDR3 residues: CASSILNTEAFF. CDR3 DNA: TGTGCCAGTAGTATACTGAACACTGAAGCTTTCTTT.

The chain links TRBV5-1 to TRBJ1-1, with a weak D call TRBD1 (5 bases). Between the trimmed V and J ends, which lost 0 bases and 4 bases, there was a span of 13 bases. This CDR3 contains 15 residues. CDR1 is SGHRS and CDR2 is YFSETQ in the germline V gene. CDR3 DNA: TGCGCCAGCAGCTTGGCCCGGGGGTCAGGCACTGAAGCTTTCTTT. The encoded protein is CASSLARGSGTEAFF.

This CDR3 is CASSPLPGLASSYEQYF. CDR3 coding DNA: TGCGCCAGCAGCCCTCTCCCGGGACTGGCTAGCTCCTACGAGCAGTACTTC. V gene TRBV4-1 combines with J gene TRBJ2-7, with a possible D match to TRBD2 (6 bases). Germline-derived CDR1 and CDR2 are MGHRA and YSYEKL. CDR3 length equals 17 residues. Between the trimmed V and J ends, which lost 4 bases and 0 bases, there was a span of 19 bases.

The gene calls are TRBV10-1 and TRBJ1-4; maybe TRBD1 (5 bases). CDR3 length: 15 amino acids. The germline gives CDR1 WNHNN, CDR2 SYGVQD (reference sequence). The V gene lost 0 bases and the J gene lost 4 bases, with 9 bases spanning the gap. This chain's CDR3 is CASSESARDNEKLFF. For the CDR3, the DNA is TGCGCCAGCAGTGAGTCTGCCAGGGATAATGAAAAACTGTTTTTT.

The chain links TRBV14 to TRBJ1-5; D might be TRBD1 (5 bases). Between the trimmed V and J ends, which lost 3 bases and 6 bases, there was a span of 9 bases. Germline CDR1 SGHDN, CDR2 FVKESK. CDR3 length: 13 residues. The CDR3 coding sequence is TGTGCCAGCAGCCAGGGGGGGACTCAGCCCCAGCATTTT. Protein product: CASSQGGTQPQHF.

The chain joins TRBV7-9 to TRBJ1-1, with 7 nucleotides matching TRBD1. Trimming cost V 3 bases and J 4 bases; bases outside gene matches: 8. The CDR3 length is 15 residues. Germline CDR1 SEHNR, CDR2 FQNEAQ (reference sequence). CDR3 in DNA: TGTGCCAGCAGCTTGGATACAGGGGAGGGCACTGAAGCTTTCTTT. Translated: CASSLDTGEGTEAFF.

The rearrangement links TRBV6-4 to TRBJ2-1; D could derive from TRBD1 or TRBD2 (5 bases each). Germline lookup yields CDR1 MRHNA and CDR2 SNTAGT. The CDR3 loop spans 16 amino acids. The V end lost 4 bases, the J end lost 10 bases, and 23 bases lay between the germline ends. CDR3 region: CASSAIVGDGNEEQFF. DNA of the CDR3: TGTGCCAGCAGTGCCATAGTAGGGGACGGGAATGAAGAGCAGTTCTTC.

This chain links TRBV27 with TRBJ2-7, with TRBD2 identical over 9 bases. The CDR3 is 17 residues long. The ends lost 1 base at V and 3 bases at J; junction bases unmatched: 10. Germline V gene sequence: CDR1 MNHEY, CDR2 SMNVEV (reference sequence). The CDR3 reads CASSLLAGGPISYEQYF. The CDR3 DNA reads TGTGCCAGCAGTTTATTGGCGGGAGGGCCAATTAGCTACGAGCAGTACTTC.